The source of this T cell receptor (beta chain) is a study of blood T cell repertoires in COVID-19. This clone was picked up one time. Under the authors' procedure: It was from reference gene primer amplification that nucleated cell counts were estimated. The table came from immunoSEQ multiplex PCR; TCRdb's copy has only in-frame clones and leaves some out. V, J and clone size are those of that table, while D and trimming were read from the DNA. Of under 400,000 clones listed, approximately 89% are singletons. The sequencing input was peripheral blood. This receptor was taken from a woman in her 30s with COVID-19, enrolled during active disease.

CDR3 region: CASSETGLAVSYNEQFF. CDR3 DNA sequence: TGTGCCAGCAGTGAAACAGGGCTAGCGGTCTCCTACAATGAGCAGTTCTTC. The chain couples TRBV6-1 to TRBJ2-1; D might be TRBD2 (7 bases). The CDR3 length is 17 residues. Trimming shortened V by 2 bases and J by 0 bases, and 14 bases separated the two germline ends. Germline lookup yields CDR1 MNHNS and CDR2 SASEGT.